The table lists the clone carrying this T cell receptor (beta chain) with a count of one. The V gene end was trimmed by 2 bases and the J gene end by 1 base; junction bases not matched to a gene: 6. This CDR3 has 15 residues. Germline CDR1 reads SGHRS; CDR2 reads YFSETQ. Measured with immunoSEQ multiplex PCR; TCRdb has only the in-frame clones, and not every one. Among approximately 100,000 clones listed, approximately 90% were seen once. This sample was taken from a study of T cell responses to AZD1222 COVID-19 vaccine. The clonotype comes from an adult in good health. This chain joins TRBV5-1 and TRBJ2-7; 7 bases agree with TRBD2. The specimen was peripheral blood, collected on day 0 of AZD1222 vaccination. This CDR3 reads CASSLISGQSYEQYF. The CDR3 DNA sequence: TGCGCCAGCAGCTTAATTAGCGGGCAATCCTACGAGCAGTACTTC.